This T cell receptor beta chain was recovered during a study of blood T cell repertoires in COVID-19. About the research overall: Collection of acute and convalescent COVID-19 samples took place in the United States, Italy and Spain. PBMCs, B-cell-depleted T cells, or T cells provided the cDNA or gDNA that made up the material.

CDR3 size: 17 residues. V was pared by 0 bases and J by 5 bases, with 8 bases of the junction left unmatched. The germline gives CDR1 MNHEY, CDR2 SVGEGT. Original handling: Amplifying reference gene primers gave estimates of nucleated cell counts. TCRdb's copy holds only in-frame clones and misses some; the assay was immunoSEQ multiplex PCR. V and J calls and clone size follow that table, whereas D and trimming were derived from the DNA. The sample yields about 260,000 clones, 86% seen once. Only one count was recorded for this clone. Material: peripheral blood. The sequence derives from a man aged 18 to 35 with active or convalescent COVID-19. This chain uses TRBV6-2 or TRBV6-3 with TRBJ2-1, with 9 bases matching TRBD2. CDR3 sequence reads: CASSYSSGRQLHNEQFF. In DNA form, the CDR3 reads TGTGCCAGCAGTTACTCAAGCGGGAGGCAACTCCACAATGAGCAGTTCTTC.